This T cell receptor beta chain was identified in a study of response to subunit inactivated influenza vaccine. General study findings and limits: The study's authors posited that every seasonal influenza vaccination enlists few new T cells.

This CDR3 is built from 11 residues. Germline V lookup: CDR1 LNHDA, CDR2 SQIVND (reference sequence). V was trimmed by 3 bases and J by 10 bases, leaving 7 bases between them. At least ten counts were recorded for this clonotype. Its antigen is undetermined. TCRdb used MiXCR to reprocess the RT-PCR reads, holding one entry per CDR3 protein. The table shows about 540,000 distinct CDR3 sequences, with roughly 25% occurring only once. The sample also formed part of further work on T cells expressing NK-cell markers. Per that paper: Synthesis of TCR beta cDNA relied on 5'RACE template switching carrying UMIs. One observes that, in a few donors, these clonotypes were also the leading ones within the CD3+CD56-NKG2C+ fraction. Specificity for HCMV among expanded NKG2C+ T cell clones was not established.

This TCR derives from a man between 45 and 60 years old who received an inactivated influenza vaccine. The chain recombines TRBV19 with TRBJ2-1; D gene unclear. Material: CD4+ T cells sorted from PBMCs, obtained about 12 days after vaccination. CDR3 sequence (DNA): TGTGCCAGTAGTATCGGGCGCGAGCAGTTCTTC. Amino acid sequence: CASSIGREQFF.